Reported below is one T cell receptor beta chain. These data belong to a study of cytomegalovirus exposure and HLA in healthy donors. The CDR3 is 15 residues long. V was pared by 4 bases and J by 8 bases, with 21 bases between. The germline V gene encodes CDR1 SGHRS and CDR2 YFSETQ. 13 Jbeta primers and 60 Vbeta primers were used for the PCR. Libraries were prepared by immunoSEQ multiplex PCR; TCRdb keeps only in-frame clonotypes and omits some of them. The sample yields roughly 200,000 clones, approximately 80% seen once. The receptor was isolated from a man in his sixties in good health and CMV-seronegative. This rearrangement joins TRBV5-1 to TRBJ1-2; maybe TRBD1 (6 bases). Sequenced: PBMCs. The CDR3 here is CASSPPLEGGVGYTF. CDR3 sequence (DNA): TGCGCCAGCAGCCCCCCACTGGAGGGGGGGGTAGGCTACACCTTC.